This TCR beta chain was profiled in a study of brain T cells in children with intractable seizures. Time point given: blood from clinic visit 5 months post-surgery; TSC patient then seizure free. Study conclusions and caveats: Viral specificity was inferred only from CDR3 similarity; HCMV serostatus was unknown.

Germline CDR1 KGHDR, CDR2 SFDVKD. The CDR3 spans 14 residues. J gave up 5 bases and V 6 bases, and 8 bases lay outside the gene matches. For this clone: What it binds is unknown.

TCRdb keeps only in-frame clones here, not all; method: immunoSEQ multiplex PCR. The table has about 340,000 clones, roughly 92% seen once; the top ten hold 5% to 7%. This receptor was identified in a boy in the first two years of life with tuberous sclerosis and intractable seizures. Specimen: peripheral blood, collected less than 6 months after surgery. The rearrangement joins TRBV24-1 to TRBJ1-2, with 7 positions matching TRBD1. CDR3 DNA sequence: TGTGCCACCAGTCTGACAGGGTATGAGTATGGCTACACCTTC. It yields the protein CATSLTGYEYGYTF.